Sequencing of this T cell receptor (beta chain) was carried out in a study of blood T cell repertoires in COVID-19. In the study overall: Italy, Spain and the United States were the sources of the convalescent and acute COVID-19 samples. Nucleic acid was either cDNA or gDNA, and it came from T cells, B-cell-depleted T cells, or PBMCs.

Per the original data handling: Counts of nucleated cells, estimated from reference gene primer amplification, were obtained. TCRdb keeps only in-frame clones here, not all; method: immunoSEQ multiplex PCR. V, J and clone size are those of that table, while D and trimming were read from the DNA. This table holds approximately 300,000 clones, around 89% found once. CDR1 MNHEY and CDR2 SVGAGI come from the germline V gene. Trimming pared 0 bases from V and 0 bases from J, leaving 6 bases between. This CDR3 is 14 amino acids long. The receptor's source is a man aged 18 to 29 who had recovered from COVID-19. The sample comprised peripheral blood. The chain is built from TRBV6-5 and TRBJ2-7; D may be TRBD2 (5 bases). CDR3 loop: CASSYSLASYEQYF. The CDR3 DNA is TGTGCCAGCAGTTACTCTCTAGCCTCCTACGAGCAGTACTTC.